These T cell receptor beta chains were read from a single sample in a study of CD8+CD57+ T cells in acquired aplastic anemia. TCRdb recomputed calls from the reads with MiXCR, one row per CDR3 protein. This table holds roughly 300,000 distinct CDR3 sequences, 56% found once. The sample taken for sequencing was sorted CD4+, CD8+, or CD8+CD57+ T cells (not recorded which) from PBMCs. The receptors derive from a human donor with severe aplastic anemia or a healthy control (not recorded which). The conserved cysteine and the conserved F or W are not part of the CDR3 here.

v_gene: TRBV7-9
CDR3aa: ASSALPGGIFSNQPQH

v_gene: TRBV11-2
CDR3aa: ASSLSSGGYEQY

v_gene: TRBV7-8
CDR3aa: ASSLGLSNQPQH

v_gene: TRBV7-8
CDR3aa: ASSLDFQRRAPLH

v_gene: TRBV29-1
CDR3aa: SVVGQEETQY

v_gene: TRBV20-1
CDR3aa: SALGGLTQY

v_gene: TRBV9
CDR3aa: ASSVGGTAPMDGYT

v_gene: TRBV20-1
CDR3aa: SAPTESNSPLH

v_gene: TRBV19
CDR3aa: ASMDDSSYNSPLH

v_gene: TRBV25-1
CDR3aa: ASSGGQGSSEQY

v_gene: TRBV20-1
CDR3aa: SASLDGTNEKLF

v_gene: TRBV10-3
CDR3aa: AGWGREQF

v_gene: TRBV19
CDR3aa: ASSIYSGTGAF

v_gene: TRBV9
CDR3aa: AGSVDLGGETQY

v_gene: TRBV5-1
CDR3aa: ASSSGGGAYGYT

v_gene: TRBV27
CDR3aa: ASSTLTGVSSYNSPLH

v_gene: TRBV27
CDR3aa: ASRLLAGGSYEQY

v_gene: TRBV20-1
CDR3aa: SGGVGNYGYT

v_gene: TRBV6-5
CDR3aa: ASSYSTRGGGYT

v_gene: TRBV10-2
CDR3aa: ASSWDRYYEQY

v_gene: TRBV15
CDR3aa: ATSTILTGTTTDTQY

v_gene: TRBV7-2
CDR3aa: ASSLTASNQPQH

v_gene: TRBV12-3/TRBV12-4
CDR3aa: ASSLDAGSGQPQH

v_gene: TRBV7-2
CDR3aa: ASSWGQGIDEQF

v_gene: TRBV5-1
CDR3aa: ASSLGASGKETQY

v_gene: TRBV6-1
CDR3aa: ASSEKGEGDNQPQH

v_gene: TRBV9
CDR3aa: ASSPYSSGANVLT

v_gene: TRBV14
CDR3aa: ASSQGDWTQY

v_gene: TRBV24-1
CDR3aa: ATSDKAESSPYEQY

v_gene: TRBV7-9
CDR3aa: ASTRTGENTEAF

v_gene: TRBV24-1
CDR3aa: ATMNTNTGELF